The T cell receptor (beta chain) described here comes from a study of shared clonotypes between healthy human individuals (dated by TCRdb to 2020 to 2022). For the wider study: A couple of women and a few men aged 18 to 49 years were included in the cohort. For each donor, CD4 naive and CD4 memory were each given three plates, CD8 naive was given two plates, and CD8 memory was given one plate. Each donor's leukapheresis produced roughly between about 0.9 and 9.5 billion PBMCs. To increase sequencing depth and limit assay-specific biases, TCR repertoire library preparation and sequencing were carried out by different laboratories using diverse techniques. The study deeply sequenced blood TCR repertoires of about 5 healthy adults to estimate repertoire size and the extent of clonotype sharing between individuals.

The donors were healthy, HIV-negative adults who had no recently reported acute infections or vaccinations. Every donor was a Caucasian adult living in Nashville, Tennessee, USA. CD4+ T cells were enriched by magnetic negative selection; naive cells were then positively selected on CD45RA, and the negative fraction formed the memory subset. Blood was collected by leukapheresis, and PBMCs were isolated by Ficoll-Histopaque density gradient centrifugation and then cryopreserved in liquid nitrogen vapor phase. Analytical flow cytometry was used to check the purity and quantity of every magnetically sorted T cell population. Each sorted fraction had its genomic DNA isolated and then quantified by UV absorbance on a Nanodrop 2000c. The CDR3 sequence holds 13 residues, the cysteine and phenylalanine included. The kept DNA is CDR3 alone, 39 bases in frame from the first base. CDR1 and CDR2 were assigned from the germline V gene as SGHNT and YENEEA. V gives up 8 bases and J gives up 1 base, and the segment between their germline ends measures 9 bases.

TCR CDR3 regions were amplified from genomic DNA by multiplex PCR using the deep immunoSEQ assay. Extracted genomic DNA from each cell subset was spread evenly across all wells of several immunoSEQ 96-well plates, with each plate serving as a replicate. For sorted subsets, around 200 ng genomic DNA, equal to 25,000 to 35,000 T cell genomes, was loaded into each replicate PCR. Purified libraries were measured with a Qubit 3.0 fluorometer, size-checked on a Bioanalyzer 2100, and measured again with the KAPA Library Quantification kit. Each immunoSEQ 96-well plate was sequenced on its own single-read 150-cycle Illumina NextSeq 550 flow cell. The paper's data handling went like this. Because only junctional sequences without quality scores were contained in the immunoSEQ output, filtering matching that applied to full-length reads could not be performed. To assign V/J genes and CDR3, sequences were annotated against IMGT germline references using PyIR, a Python wrapper for IgBLAST v1.9. Reads with weak V/J assignments (E-value above 1e-6), missing CDR3, stop codons, out-of-frame junctions, or ambiguous translated residues were removed. V3J clonotypes were defined as sequences sharing the same inferred V gene, J gene, and CDR3 amino acid sequence. To compute the percentage overlap between repertoires, the number of shared unique clonotypes was divided by the size of the smaller repertoire. RTK rarefaction, the Chao1 estimator, and Recon v2.1 estimates of unobserved clonotypes were used to assess repertoire richness. For all TCRbeta clonotypes obtained by the gDNA method from a few donors, generation probabilities were computed with OLGA. Held by TCRdb, this immuneACCESS table contains in-frame sequences only and omits some clones. Under half of the omission traces to an unresolved V gene where checked; the cause of the rest is unknown. V and J calls and clone size follow that table, whereas D and trimming were derived from the DNA. The sample yields over a million clones; roughly 96% were counted once. The top ten constitute 1% to 1.5% of the sample.

As concerns this clone: Its antigen remains undetermined. There are no base qualities to consult, and no much larger clone falls within one base.

What the research found in general, with its limitations: Only blood was sampled, and tissue TCR repertoires likely differ from those in blood. Across a handful of donors, approximately 4.6% of naive CD4, over 3% of naive CD8, 2.3% of memory CD4, and 0.4% of memory CD8 clonotypes were shared. Pairwise subsampling indicated that sequencing depth was expected to affect the degree of clonotype sharing among donors. Compared with non-shared clonotypes, clonotypes shared by all four sorted-subset donors had higher generation probabilities. Naive subsets generally had larger estimated clonotype richness than memory subsets did. Even with the large sequencing depth, rarefaction of the sorted-subset datasets indicated that sequencing was incomplete. Because the study included only a small number of donors, the genetic and exposure-history diversity represented was limited.

Specimen: naive CD4+ T cells sorted from blood. The intended sense of this specimen's cell subset or site label: CD45RA+ positively selected. The chain was built from TRBV11-3 and TRBJ2-4; no D gene call is confident. The sequence was obtained from a man aged 30-40 years in good health. The DNA sequence follows: TGTGCCAGCCACAACGGGGCCAAAAACATTCAGTACTTC. This gives the protein CASHNGAKNIQYF.